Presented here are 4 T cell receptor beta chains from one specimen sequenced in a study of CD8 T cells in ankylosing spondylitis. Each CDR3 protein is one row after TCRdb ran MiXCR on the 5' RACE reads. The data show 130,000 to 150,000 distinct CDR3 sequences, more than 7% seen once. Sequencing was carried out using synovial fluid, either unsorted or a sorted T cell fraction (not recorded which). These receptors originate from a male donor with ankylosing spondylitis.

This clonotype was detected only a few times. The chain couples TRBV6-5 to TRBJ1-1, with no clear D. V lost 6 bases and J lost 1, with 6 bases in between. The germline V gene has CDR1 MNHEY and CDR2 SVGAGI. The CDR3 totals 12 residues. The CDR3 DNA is TGTGCCAGCAGAAGACAGAACACTGAAGCTTTCTTT. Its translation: CASRRQNTEAFF.

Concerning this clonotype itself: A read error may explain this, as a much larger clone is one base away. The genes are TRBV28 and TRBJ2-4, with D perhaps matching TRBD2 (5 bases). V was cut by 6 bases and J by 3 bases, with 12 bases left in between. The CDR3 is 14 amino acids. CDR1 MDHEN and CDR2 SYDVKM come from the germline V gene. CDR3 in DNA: TGTGCCAGCAGGACCACAGCGGTCAAAAACATTCAGTACTTC. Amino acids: CASRTTAVKNIQYF.

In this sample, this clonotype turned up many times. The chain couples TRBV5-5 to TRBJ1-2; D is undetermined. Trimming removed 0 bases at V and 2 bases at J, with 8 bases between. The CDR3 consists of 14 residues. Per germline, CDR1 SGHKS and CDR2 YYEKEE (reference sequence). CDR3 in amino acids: CASSLDRSNYGYTF. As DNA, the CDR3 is TGTGCCAGCAGCTTGGACAGATCCAACTATGGCTACACCTTC.

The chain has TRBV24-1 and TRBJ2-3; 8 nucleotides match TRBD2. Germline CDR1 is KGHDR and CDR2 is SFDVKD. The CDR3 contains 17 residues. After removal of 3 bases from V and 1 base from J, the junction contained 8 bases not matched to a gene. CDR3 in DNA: TGTGCCACCAGTGATCCACATACTAGCGGAGGCACAGATACGCAGTATTTT. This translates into CATSDPHTSGGTDTQYF.